The 20 T cell receptor beta chains in this list originate from one sample, sequenced in a study of cytomegalovirus exposure and HLA in healthy donors (dated by TCRdb to 2016 to 2017). Library construction relied on the immunoSEQ multiplex PCR assay. For the multiplex PCR, a mixture combining 60 forward primers for TCR Vbeta segments and 13 reverse primers for TCR Jbeta segments was used. As stored in TCRdb, this immuneACCESS dataset retains in-frame rearrangements with V and J assigned. A fraction of the clones does not appear; measured against another copy, unresolved V genes explain less than half of the discrepancy, and the remainder lacks a known reason. The table of this sample itemizes 100,000 to 150,000 clones. The ten largest clones capture 1.5% to 2% of the sample. Sequences were obtained from PBMCs. These receptors originate from a man younger than 30 in good health and CMV-seronegative.

V gene TRBV11-1 combines with J gene TRBJ2-5, with D possibly being TRBD2 (5 bases). The CDR3 is 12 amino acids. CDR1 and CDR2 (germline): SGHAT, FQDESV (reference sequence). V lost 5 bases and J lost 4, with 8 bases in between. CDR3 bases: TGTGCCAGCAGCCCACGGGGAGAGACCCAGTACTTC. It codes for CASSPRGETQYF.

The chain links TRBV28 to TRBJ2-7, with D possibly being TRBD2 (6 bases). Trimming shortened V by 6 bases and J by 4 bases, and 16 bases separated the two germline ends. The CDR3 spans 14 residues. Germline V gives CDR1 MDHEN, CDR2 SYDVKM. Here the CDR3 DNA reads TGTGCCAGCAGAGTCGGGGGATCTAAATACGAGCAGTACTTC. It is translated as CASRVGGSKYEQYF.

This chain links TRBV27 with TRBJ2-7; D not resolved. The CDR3 is made up of 16 amino acids. The ends were cut back, 2 bases at V and 0 bases at J, with 14 bases in the middle. Germline V gives CDR1 MNHEY, CDR2 SMNVEV (reference sequence). DNA for the CDR3: TGTGCCAGCAGTTTAGGCCCAAATCCATACTCCTACGAGCAGTACTTC. It codes for CASSLGPNPYSYEQYF.

The V and J genes are TRBV6-4 and TRBJ2-3; 7 positions match TRBD2. CDR1 is MRHNA, CDR2 SNTAGT, per germline. This CDR3 region has 15 residues. V was pared by 6 bases and J by 1 base, with 7 bases of the junction left unmatched. The CDR3 loop is CASSPMGGGTDTQYF. DNA of the CDR3: TGTGCCAGCAGCCCGATGGGGGGGGGCACAGATACGCAGTATTTT.

The chain has TRBV10-1 and TRBJ1-3; no definite D call. Deletions cut 10 bases from V and 4 bases from J, with 11 bases between. Germline lookup yields CDR1 WNHNN and CDR2 SYGVQD (reference sequence). This CDR3 spans 12 amino acids. CDR3 amino acids: CATCRGGNTIYF. CDR3 DNA: TGCGCCACCTGTAGAGGGGGAAACACCATATATTTT.

The chain is built from TRBV6-1 and TRBJ2-1; 7 bases match TRBD1. Trimming at V came to 4 bases and at J to 8 bases, leaving 2 bases not matched to a gene. The V gene's germline CDR1 is MNHNS and CDR2 SASEGT. The CDR3 runs to 12 residues. DNA for the CDR3: TGTGCCAGCAGTGTAGGGGGCCATGAGCAGTTCTTC. Residues: CASSVGGHEQFF.

V gene TRBV5-4 combines with J gene TRBJ1-1, with a tentative D call TRBD1 (5 bases). With 4 bases removed from V and 1 base from J, the gap between germline ends came to 14 bases. CDR3 length: 15 residues. Germline loops: CDR1 SGHNT, CDR2 YYREEE (reference sequence). The CDR3 sequence: CASSPPTGENTEAFF. The CDR3 DNA reads TGTGCCAGCAGCCCGCCCACGGGGGAGAACACTGAAGCTTTCTTT.

The V and J genes are TRBV7-2 and TRBJ2-7; 8 bases match TRBD2. The CDR3 is made up of 14 amino acids. With V trimmed by 9 bases and J by 1 base, 8 bases remained unmatched. The V gene's germline CDR1 is SGHTA and CDR2 FQGNSA. CDR3 DNA: TGTGCCAGTAAAACTAGCGGTATATCCTACGAGCAGTACTTC. Amino acids: CASKTSGISYEQYF.

The chain uses TRBV5-1 and TRBJ1-6, with 7 nucleotides matching TRBD1. V trimming: 1 base; J trimming: 0 bases; junction bases outside the gene matches: 1. The CDR3 has 16 amino acids. The germline V gene encodes CDR1 SGHRS and CDR2 YFSETQ. CDR3 sequence reads: CASSLPGGSYNSPLHF. CDR3 nucleotides: TGCGCCAGCAGCTTGCCAGGGGGCTCCTATAATTCACCCCTCCACTTT.

The CDR3 is CAWSPELEAFF. The CDR3, as DNA: TGTGCCTGGAGTCCAGAATTGGAAGCTTTCTTT. The genes are TRBV30 and TRBJ1-1; D not certain. Per the germline V gene, CDR1 is GTSNPN and CDR2 is SVGIG (reference sequence). CDR3 length equals 11 residues. The V end lost 2 bases, the J end lost 8 bases, and 9 bases lay between the germline ends. The complete variable domain, with remaining parts taken from reference TRBV30 and TRBJ1-1, reads SQTIHQWPATLVQPVGSPLSLECTVEGTSNPNLYWYRQAAGRGLQLLFYSVGIGQISSEVPQNLSASRPQDRQFILSSKKLLLSDSGFYLCAWSPELEAFFGQGTRLTVV.

The J gene is TRBJ2-7, the V gene TRBV7-2; a weak D match, TRBD1 (6 bases). V was trimmed by 4 bases and J by 2 bases, leaving 15 bases between them. The CDR3 contains 15 residues. CDR1 and CDR2 from the germline V gene are SGHTA and FQGNSA. CDR3 residues: CASSSNGQPTYEQYF. Written as DNA, the CDR3 is TGTGCCAGCAGCTCCAATGGACAGCCTACCTACGAGCAGTACTTC. Drawing the rest from reference TRBV7-2 and TRBJ2-7, the complete variable domain is GAGVSQSPSNKVTEKGKDVELRCDPISGHTALYWYRQSLGQGLEFLIYFQGNSAPDKSGLPSDRFSAERTGGSVSTLTIQRTQQEDSAVYLCASSSNGQPTYEQYFGPGTRLTVT.

The genes are TRBV19 and TRBJ2-1, with 11 bases fitting TRBD2. V was pared by 5 bases and J by 0 bases, with 18 bases of the junction left unmatched. Germline CDR1 LNHDA, CDR2 SQIVND (reference sequence). The CDR3 length is 21 residues. CDR3 protein: CASSSNLAGGGLLSSYNEQFF. Here the CDR3 DNA reads TGTGCCAGTAGTTCTAACCTAGCGGGGGGTGGGCTTTTGAGCTCCTACAATGAGCAGTTCTTC.

This sequence joins TRBV19 and TRBJ2-7, with 8 bases that match TRBD1. The trim removed 9 bases at V and 7 bases at J, leaving 11 bases unmatched. Germline CDR1 is LNHDA and CDR2 is SQIVND (reference sequence). The CDR3 is made up of 13 amino acids. The CDR3 sequence: CASGQGARREQYF. DNA for the CDR3: TGTGCCAGCGGGCAGGGGGCACGTCGGGAGCAGTACTTC.

Comment on this clone: Germline is not matched at one junction end, which may reflect a read error. The chain employs TRBV6-6 and TRBJ1-1; TRBD1 matches 8 bases. The CDR3 length is 16 residues. In germline, CDR1 is MNHNY, CDR2 SVGAGI (reference sequence). CDR3 nucleotides: TGTGCCAGCAGTGTTAACAGGGGGTTGGGGAACCCTGAAGCTTTCTTT. It is translated as CASSVNRGLGNPEAFF.

The chain couples TRBV19 to TRBJ2-7; TRBD2 might be the D (6 bases). Trimming removed 11 bases from V and 4 bases from J, with 21 bases in between. CDR3 size: 14 residues. Germline V gene lookup returns CDR1 LNHDA and CDR2 SQIVND (reference sequence). CDR3 residues: CASSPGPGGYEQYF. CDR3 DNA: TGTGCCTCCAGCCCGGGACCCGGGGGTTACGAGCAGTACTTC.

CDR3 in DNA: TGTGCCAGCAGCTTATCTCAGGGTTTAGGGTTGAACACTGAAGCTTTCTTT. Its translation: CASSLSQGLGLNTEAFF. J is TRBJ1-1 and V is TRBV7-9; possibly TRBD1 for D (5 bases). The CDR3 contains 17 residues. Germline V gives CDR1 SEHNR, CDR2 FQNEAQ (reference sequence). With 2 bases removed from V and 0 bases from J, the gap between germline ends came to 16 bases.

The chain uses TRBV7-8 and TRBJ1-4, with 8 bases fitting TRBD1. From germline, CDR1 is SGHVS and CDR2 FQNEAQ. The V and J ends lost 3 bases and 8 bases, in that order; junction bases with no gene match: 5. The CDR3 consists of 14 residues. The CDR3 coding sequence is TGTGCCAGCAGCTTCCAGGGGGCGCACGAAAAACTGTTTTTT. Amino acids: CASSFQGAHEKLFF.

The chain joins TRBV6-1 to TRBJ2-3; tentative D call: TRBD2 (6 bases). Germline loops: CDR1 MNHNS, CDR2 SASEGT. The length of the CDR3 is 14 residues. V was clipped by 2 bases and J by 6 bases, with 12 bases between them. CDR3 sequence reads: CASSEPGVSDTQYF. The DNA for the CDR3 is TGTGCCAGCAGTGAACCGGGGGTGTCCGATACGCAGTATTTT.

The rearrangement links TRBV29-1 to TRBJ2-1, with 12 bases lining up with TRBD2. V shed 3 bases and J 6 bases; nucleotides not matched to a gene: 3. CDR1 is SQVTM and CDR2 is ANQGSEA in the germline V gene. The length of the CDR3 is 14 residues. CDR3 in DNA: TGCAGCGTTGAGAGGACTAGCGGGGTCAATGAGCAGTTCTTC. Amino acid sequence: CSVERTSGVNEQFF.

J is TRBJ1-2 and V is TRBV28; maybe TRBD1 (6 bases). The CDR3 is made up of 12 amino acids. V gave up 8 bases and J gave up 4 bases, with 11 bases separating them. Germline V gene sequence: CDR1 MDHEN, CDR2 SYDVKM. The CDR3 bases are TGTGCCAGCGTGGGGACAACCTATGGCTACACCTTC. This encodes CASVGTTYGYTF.